This is a list of T cell receptor beta chains from one sample in a study of blood T cell repertoires in COVID-19. Assay used: immunoSEQ multiplex PCR; TCRdb lists only in-frame clones, some missing. The table records about 440,000 clones, nearly 90% of them present only once. The sequencing sample was made of PBMCs or T cells enriched from blood (not recorded which). The receptors stem from a woman between 18 and 30 years old with acute COVID-19. CDR3s include the opening cysteine and the closing phenylalanine or tryptophan. D genes are given only for firm matches. A clone size is listed for some rows: how often the clone was seen (once, few, many), or a class if it is expanded.

v_gene	abundance	d_gene	j_gene	CDR3aa	CDR3nt
TRBV3-1/TRBV3-2	NA	NA	TRBJ2-7	CASSPNSPGRRSYEQYF	TGTGCCAGCAGCCCCAATTCCCCAGGGAGGCGTTCGTACGAGCAGTACTTC
TRBV19	NA	NA	TRBJ2-7	CASSVRSRGYEQYF	TGTGCCAGTAGTGTCCGTTCGAGGGGGTACGAGCAGTACTTC
TRBV4-2	NA	NA	TRBJ2-5	CASSLGKTGDSQYF	TGTGCCAGCAGCCTCGGGAAAACAGGGGACTCCCAGTACTTC
TRBV18	NA	NA	TRBJ2-5	CASSPNSLAQETQYF	TGTGCCAGCTCACCTAACAGTTTGGCCCAAGAGACCCAGTACTTC
TRBV2	few	NA	TRBJ2-1	CASSEGVVPYNEQFF	TGTGCCAGCAGTGAGGGAGTGGTGCCCTACAATGAGCAGTTCTTC
TRBV27	NA	NA	TRBJ2-1	CASSLRGHEQFF	TGTGCCAGCAGTTTAAGGGGCCATGAGCAGTTCTTC
TRBV7-8	NA	NA	TRBJ1-2	CASSFGQANYGYTF	TGTGCCAGCAGCTTCGGCCAGGCCAACTATGGCTACACCTTC
TRBV7-6	NA	NA	TRBJ1-1	CASSLGMGATEAFF	TGTGCCAGCAGCTTAGGAATGGGAGCGACTGAAGCTTTCTTT
TRBV7-9	NA	NA	TRBJ2-7	CASSGSEQYF	TGTGCCAGCAGCGGGAGCGAGCAGTACTTC
TRBV19	NA	TRBD1	TRBJ2-7	CATTPQGQGSYEQYF	TGTGCCACCACCCCCCAGGGACAGGGCTCCTACGAGCAGTACTTC
TRBV7-2	once	NA	TRBJ1-4	CASSAHRVEKLFF	TGTGCCAGCAGCGCGCACAGGGTTGAAAAACTGTTTTTT